Sequencing of this TCR beta chain was carried out in a study of T cell responses to AZD1222 COVID-19 vaccine. Germline V gene lookup returns CDR1 SNHLY and CDR2 FYNNEI. The germline V and J ends were trimmed by 4 bases and 4 bases, with 13 bases remaining between them. The CDR3 consists of 14 residues. This table comes from immunoSEQ multiplex PCR, and its TCRdb copy is limited to in-frame clones, with some not included. The repertoire holds more than 130,000 clones, approximately 90% seen once, with around 3.6% in the top ten. This TCR was sampled from an adult in good health. Sequenced here: peripheral blood, sampled on day 0 of AZD1222 vaccination. The rearrangement uses TRBV2 and TRBJ1-1; TRBD1 might be the D (5 bases). The CDR3 bases are TGTGCCAGCAGTGGGGCAGCGAGGGGCACTGAAGCTTTCTTT. Residues: CASSGAARGTEAFF.